This T cell receptor beta chain was captured in a study of a mutant IDH1 vaccine in newly diagnosed glioma. Study-wide context: The study started vaccination 4-6 weeks after radiotherapy alone, or with temozolomide cycles. Every participant had undergone radiotherapy, temozolomide, or both before, and most underwent both.

TCRdb keeps only in-frame clones here, not all; method: immunoSEQ multiplex PCR. The sample lists about 51,000 clones; roughly 78% were seen once. The CDR3 runs to 14 residues. Per the germline V gene, CDR1 is SGHRS and CDR2 is YFSETQ. Time point described: week 5, during vaccination. Doses comprised 300 ug of mutant IDH1 20-mer peptide each, plus topical imiquimod. The study enrolled donors with new WHO grade 3 or 4 IDH1-mutant, ATRX-lost astrocytomas. Details on this clone: What it binds is unknown. The junction differs from germline at one of its ends, possibly a read error.

The receptor's source is a woman aged 40 to 50 with glioma. V usage is TRBV5-1 and J usage is TRBJ1-5; the match to TRBD1 covers 7 bases. The sequenced sample was PBMCs, obtained from a glioma patient whose treatment included an IDH1 peptide vaccine. DNA for the CDR3: TGCGCCAGCAGCCGACAGGGAGGGAATCAGTCCCAGCATTTT. Amino acid sequence: CASSRQGGNQSQHF.